These T cell receptor beta chains were read from a single sample in a study of cytomegalovirus exposure and HLA in healthy donors. TCRdb's table, derived via immunoSEQ multiplex PCR, lists solely in-frame clones and lacks some. This table has some 120,000 clones, roughly 70% appearing once. Sample: PBMCs. The receptors originated from a young man in good health and CMV-seronegative. Each CDR3 is given with its conserved first and last residue. D genes are given only for firm matches. The size entry is marked missing in some rows and otherwise reads once, few, many or a size class.

V gene: TRBV4-2; CDR3 length: 18; J gene: TRBJ2-2; clone size: NA; D gene: NA; CDR3 protein: CASRNLRQSLPGTGELFF; CDR3 DNA: TGTGCCAGCAGGAATCTCCGACAGAGCCTCCCGGGCACCGGGGAGCTGTTTTTT
V gene: TRBV2; CDR3 length: 15; J gene: TRBJ1-5; clone size: NA; D gene: TRBD1; CDR3 protein: CASSLRTGGSQPQHF; CDR3 DNA: TGTGCCAGCAGTCTACGGACAGGGGGGAGTCAGCCCCAGCATTTT
V gene: TRBV7-7; CDR3 length: 16; J gene: TRBJ1-4; clone size: few; D gene: NA; CDR3 protein: CASSSTRAGHHEKLFF; CDR3 DNA: TGTGCCAGCAGCTCCACAAGGGCAGGGCATCATGAAAAACTGTTTTTT
V gene: TRBV5-1; CDR3 length: 17; J gene: TRBJ1-1; clone size: NA; D gene: TRBD1; CDR3 protein: CASSLGAIGQENTEAFF; CDR3 DNA: TGCGCCAGCAGCTTGGGGGCAATAGGACAGGAGAACACTGAAGCTTTCTTT
V gene: TRBV30; CDR3 length: 16; J gene: TRBJ1-1; clone size: NA; D gene: NA; CDR3 protein: CAWRLLGGVEGTEAFF; CDR3 DNA: TGTGCCTGGAGATTGTTAGGGGGGGTTGAGGGCACTGAAGCTTTCTTT
V gene: TRBV7-9; CDR3 length: 10; J gene: TRBJ1-4; clone size: NA; D gene: NA; CDR3 protein: CASSGGKLFF; CDR3 DNA: TGTGCCAGCTCCGGGGGAAAACTGTTTTTT
V gene: TRBV28; CDR3 length: 13; J gene: TRBJ1-1; clone size: NA; D gene: NA; CDR3 protein: CASSLTGNTEAFF; CDR3 DNA: TGTGCCAGCAGTTTGACAGGGAACACTGAAGCTTTCTTT
V gene: TRBV6-1; CDR3 length: 15; J gene: TRBJ2-5; clone size: once; D gene: NA; CDR3 protein: CASSEPNWGGVDQYF; CDR3 DNA: TGTGCCAGCAGTGAACCCAATTGGGGCGGTGTTGACCAGTACTTC
V gene: TRBV4-2; CDR3 length: 18; J gene: TRBJ1-5; clone size: NA; D gene: NA; CDR3 protein: CASSQDLPGPTSNQPQHF; CDR3 DNA: TGTGCCAGCAGCCAAGATCTTCCAGGTCCTACTAGCAATCAGCCCCAGCATTTT
V gene: TRBV7-3; CDR3 length: 15; J gene: TRBJ1-4; clone size: NA; D gene: NA; CDR3 protein: CASSTGPGSNEKLFF; CDR3 DNA: TGTGCCAGCAGTACCGGCCCGGGGAGCAATGAAAAACTGTTTTTT
V gene: TRBV9; CDR3 length: 15; J gene: TRBJ2-5; clone size: NA; D gene: TRBD1; CDR3 protein: CASSPSTGGRQTQYF; CDR3 DNA: TGTGCCAGCAGCCCCTCCACAGGGGGGAGGCAGACCCAGTACTTC
V gene: TRBV28; CDR3 length: 11; J gene: TRBJ2-7; clone size: NA; D gene: NA; CDR3 protein: CASSLFSEQYF; CDR3 DNA: TGTGCCAGCAGTCTATTCTCCGAGCAGTACTTC
V gene: TRBV28; CDR3 length: 15; J gene: TRBJ2-7; clone size: once; D gene: NA; CDR3 protein: CASAPTGGGMREQYF; CDR3 DNA: TGTGCCAGCGCCCCGACAGGTGGGGGAATGAGGGAGCAGTACTTC
V gene: TRBV6-5; CDR3 length: 11; J gene: TRBJ2-5; clone size: once; D gene: NA; CDR3 protein: CASSYGGIQYF; CDR3 DNA: TGTGCCAGCAGTTACGGGGGGATCCAGTACTTC
V gene: TRBV6-6; CDR3 length: 14; J gene: TRBJ2-4; clone size: few; D gene: TRBD1; CDR3 protein: CASTNRGTGGTQYF; CDR3 DNA: TGTGCCAGCACCAATAGGGGGACAGGGGGCACTCAGTACTTC
V gene: TRBV5-1; CDR3 length: 13; J gene: TRBJ1-2; clone size: NA; D gene: NA; CDR3 protein: CASSFGSKSGYTF; CDR3 DNA: TGCGCCAGCAGCTTCGGTTCGAAATCTGGCTACACCTTC
V gene: TRBV7-9; CDR3 length: 14; J gene: TRBJ1-1; clone size: NA; D gene: NA; CDR3 protein: CASSLVPVNTEAFF; CDR3 DNA: TGTGCCAGCAGCTTAGTCCCCGTGAACACTGAAGCTTTCTTT
V gene: TRBV4-2; CDR3 length: 17; J gene: TRBJ2-7; clone size: few; D gene: TRBD1; CDR3 protein: CASSRAPSGQGAHEQYF; CDR3 DNA: TGTGCCAGCAGCCGGGCACCATCGGGACAGGGGGCTCACGAGCAGTACTTC
V gene: TRBV18; CDR3 length: 15; J gene: TRBJ2-2; clone size: few; D gene: NA; CDR3 protein: CASSPGQGKVGELFF; CDR3 DNA: TGTGCCAGCTCACCAGGGCAGGGGAAAGTCGGGGAGCTGTTTTTT
V gene: TRBV7-2; CDR3 length: 14; J gene: TRBJ2-1; clone size: NA; D gene: NA; CDR3 protein: CASSPRATYNEQFF; CDR3 DNA: TGTGCCAGCAGCCCCAGGGCAACTTACAATGAGCAGTTCTTC
V gene: TRBV6-5; CDR3 length: 15; J gene: TRBJ1-3; clone size: NA; D gene: TRBD1; CDR3 protein: CASSRTGGDGNTIYF; CDR3 DNA: TGTGCCAGCAGTAGAACAGGGGGCGACGGAAACACCATATATTTT
V gene: TRBV15; CDR3 length: 14; J gene: TRBJ1-1; clone size: NA; D gene: NA; CDR3 protein: CATSREGGDTEAFF; CDR3 DNA: TGTGCCACCAGCAGAGAGGGCGGGGACACTGAAGCTTTCTTT
V gene: TRBV10-3; CDR3 length: 15; J gene: TRBJ1-5; clone size: NA; D gene: TRBD1; CDR3 protein: CAISQDRGSNQPQHF; CDR3 DNA: TGTGCCATCAGTCAGGACAGGGGCAGCAATCAGCCCCAGCATTTT
V gene: TRBV18; CDR3 length: 17; J gene: TRBJ1-3; clone size: NA; D gene: TRBD1; CDR3 protein: CASSSLPGQITGNTIYF; CDR3 DNA: TGTGCCAGCTCATCACTACCGGGACAGATTACTGGAAACACCATATATTTT
V gene: TRBV4-2; CDR3 length: 18; J gene: TRBJ2-5; clone size: NA; D gene: TRBD2; CDR3 protein: CASSLSPEGLAVGETQYF; CDR3 DNA: TGTGCCAGCAGCCTCTCACCCGAGGGACTAGCTGTGGGAGAGACCCAGTACTTC
V gene: TRBV27; CDR3 length: 14; J gene: TRBJ1-5; clone size: NA; D gene: NA; CDR3 protein: CASSLRGLNQPQHF; CDR3 DNA: TGTGCCAGCAGCCTGCGGGGGCTCAATCAGCCCCAGCATTTT